These 11 T cell receptor beta chains share one sample of origin, sequenced in a study of primary melanoma T cells and metastatic recurrence. The method was immunoSEQ multiplex PCR; TCRdb's version includes in-frame clones alone and lacks a portion of them. The sample includes approximately 2,500 clones, roughly 71% seen only once; the top ten take about 26%. Sequenced sample: melanoma tumor tissue. The origin of the receptors is a human donor with melanoma.

The genes are TRBV11-3 and TRBJ2-1, with 9 bases matching TRBD1. Per the germline V gene, CDR1 is SGHNT and CDR2 is YENEEA. The V segment lost 5 bases and the J segment 4 bases; nucleotides outside the gene matches: 6. The CDR3 has 15 residues. The DNA of the CDR3 is TGTGCCAGCAGCACCGGGACAGGGAGTTACAATGAGCAGTTCTTC. It translates to CASSTGTGSYNEQFF.

This clone was observed a single time. The gene calls are TRBV6-8 and TRBJ2-7; 12 nucleotides agree with TRBD2. CDR3 length equals 15 residues. Germline CDR1 reads MNHGY; CDR2 reads SAAAGT. The V segment lost 10 bases and the J segment 4 bases; nucleotides outside the gene matches: 11. The CDR3 sequence is CAISHTSGGSYEQYF. Written as DNA, the CDR3 is TGTGCCATCAGCCATACTAGCGGGGGGAGTTACGAGCAGTACTTC.

The chain recombines TRBV4-1 with TRBJ2-2; D is perhaps TRBD1 or TRBD2 (5 bases each). V lost 7 bases and J lost 7, with 19 bases in between. CDR3 length equals 15 residues. Germline lookup yields CDR1 MGHRA and CDR2 YSYEKL. The DNA of the CDR3 is TGCGCCAGCACCGGGACCCCAATATCGGGCGGGGAGCTGTTTTTT. Encoded protein: CASTGTPISGGELFF.

The CDR3 region is CASSLHGGAQEQYF. The CDR3 DNA follows: TGTGCCAGCAGCCTCCACGGGGGGGCGCAGGAGCAGTACTTC. The V call is TRBV11-3, the J call TRBJ2-7; 8 bases align to TRBD2. V shed 5 bases, J shed 7 bases, and the junction held 10 bases outside the gene matches. CDR1 and CDR2 (germline): SGHNT, YENEEA. The CDR3 extends over 14 amino acids.

The chain carries TRBV30 and TRBJ2-2, with 8 bases identical to TRBD1. Germline loops: CDR1 GTSNPN, CDR2 SVGIG (reference sequence). V was pared by 5 bases and J by 5 bases, with 13 bases of the junction left unmatched. This CDR3 is built from 16 residues. CDR3 sequence (DNA): TGTGCCTGGGGTAGGTCACCGGGACAGGCTACCGGGGAGCTGTTTTTT. This translates into CAWGRSPGQATGELFF.

This rearrangement joins TRBV11-3 to TRBJ1-1, with D possibly matching TRBD1 (5 bases). The CDR3 contains 15 residues. The germline V gene encodes CDR1 SGHNT and CDR2 YENEEA. V lost 1 base and J lost 4, with 13 bases in between. Here the CDR3 DNA reads TGTGCCAGCAGCTTAGTCTCGGGGAGGGGCACTGAAGCTTTCTTT. Translating gives CASSLVSGRGTEAFF.

The J gene is TRBJ2-5, the V gene TRBV11-3; 10 positions match TRBD2. This CDR3 is 15 amino acids long. Germline V CDR1 and CDR2: SGHNT, YENEEA. V gave up 2 bases and J gave up 5 bases; unmatched junction bases: 5. This chain's CDR3 is CASSLSLAGEETQYF. The CDR3 coding sequence is TGTGCCAGCAGCTTAAGCCTAGCGGGGGAGGAGACCCAGTACTTC.

The chain uses TRBV11-3 and TRBJ2-7; 7 bases map to TRBD1. This CDR3 has 15 amino acids. Trimming removed 5 bases from V and 4 bases from J; junction bases left unmatched: 11. Germline assignment: CDR1 SGHNT and CDR2 YENEEA. The CDR3 region has the DNA TGTGCCAGCAGCCTCCGGGGCAGGGGGTCTTACGAGCAGTACTTC. It translates to CASSLRGRGSYEQYF.

The chain combines TRBV6-8 with TRBJ2-5; TRBD1 aligns across 7 bases. Germline V gene data show CDR1 as MNHGY and CDR2 as SAAAGT. This CDR3 is 14 amino acids long. Trimming cost V 4 bases and J 6 bases; bases outside gene matches: 8. CDR3 amino acids: CASSSGQVSKTQYF. Written as DNA, the CDR3 is TGTGCCAGCAGTTCCGGACAGGTCAGCAAGACCCAGTACTTC.

This chain connects TRBV7-1 to TRBJ2-5; D may be TRBD2 (5 bases). TRBV7-1 has ORF status, its function being uncertain. Between the trimmed V and J ends, which lost 5 bases and 4 bases, there was a span of 11 bases. The length of the CDR3 is 13 residues. The CDR3 here is CASSRKGGETQYF. The CDR3 coding sequence is TGTGCCAGCAGCCGTAAAGGAGGAGAGACCCAGTACTTC.

This sequence joins TRBV6-8 and TRBJ1-1; D is undetermined. V was trimmed by 0 bases and J by 1 base, leaving 12 bases between them. The CDR3 extends over 16 amino acids. Germline V gives CDR1 MNHGY, CDR2 SAAAGT. CDR3 bases: TGTGCCAGCAGTTACTCGATTTTGACAAGGAACACTGAAGCTTTCTTT. The encoded protein is CASSYSILTRNTEAFF.